This entry lists 20 T cell receptor beta chains sequenced from one sample in a study of cytomegalovirus exposure and HLA in healthy donors. The PCR was carried out with 60 Vbeta primers and 13 Jbeta primers. Data came from immunoSEQ multiplex PCR; TCRdb stores just in-frame clones and leaves some out. The top ten hold about 7% of the sample, which has around 70,000 clones, roughly four fifths seen once. The material sequenced was PBMCs. The receptors derive from a human donor in good health.

This chain uses TRBV6-6 with TRBJ1-1, with 8 bases lining up with TRBD1. The germline CDR1 and CDR2 sequences are MNHNY and SVGAGI (reference sequence). With V trimmed by 0 bases and J by 5 bases, 5 bases remained unmatched. The CDR3 has 15 residues. The CDR3 DNA sequence: TGTGCCAGCAGTTACTCGAACAGGGGGTTTACTGAAGCTTTCTTT. Its translation is CASSYSNRGFTEAFF.

The chain has TRBV7-2 and TRBJ1-6; D not resolved. V lost 2 bases and J lost 0, with 5 bases in between. The germline CDR1 and CDR2 sequences are SGHTA and FQGNSA. This CDR3 comprises 15 residues. CDR3: CASSLRVSYNSPLHF. CDR3 DNA: TGTGCCAGCAGCTTACGGGTCTCCTATAATTCACCCCTCCACTTT.

This clone was seen once. The rearrangement links TRBV28 to TRBJ2-5; 9 nucleotides match TRBD1. The germline CDR1 and CDR2 sequences are MDHEN and SYDVKM. The CDR3 sequence is 17 residues long. With V trimmed by 2 bases and J by 4 bases, 11 bases remained unmatched. This CDR3 reads CASSLPPNRGHRETQYF. The CDR3 DNA is TGTGCCAGCAGTTTACCCCCAAACAGGGGGCATCGAGAGACCCAGTACTTC.

This clone has a handful of counts. The chain links TRBV5-4 to TRBJ1-3, with a tentative D call TRBD1 (5 bases). CDR3 size: 15 residues. The germline CDR1 and CDR2 sequences are SGHNT and YYREEE (reference sequence). V shed 5 bases and J shed 0 bases, with 12 bases lying between them. CDR3 bases: TGTGCCAGCAGGGCAGGGCCTAACTCTGGAAACACCATATATTTT. Its protein is CASRAGPNSGNTIYF.

The gene calls are TRBV6-5 and TRBJ2-5; no clear D. In germline, CDR1 is MNHEY, CDR2 SVGAGI. The CDR3 runs to 13 residues. Between the trimmed V and J ends, which lost 7 bases and 1 base, there was a span of 10 bases. For the CDR3, the DNA is TGTGCCAGCAAGAGAGAGTCCCAAGAGACCCAGTACTTC. Translating it yields CASKRESQETQYF.

The rearrangement joins TRBV5-6 to TRBJ2-1, with D unclear. From germline, CDR1 is SGHDT and CDR2 YYEEEE. V lost 0 bases to trimming and J lost 4 bases, with 5 bases between them. This CDR3 is 13 amino acids long. CDR3 sequence reads: CASSLVSYNEQFF. Here the CDR3 DNA reads TGTGCCAGCAGCTTGGTTTCTTACAATGAGCAGTTCTTC.

The rearrangement uses TRBV6-5 and TRBJ2-7; TRBD1 aligns across 9 bases. Germline V lookup: CDR1 MNHEY, CDR2 SVGAGI. V dropped 2 bases and J dropped 4; count of bases not matched to a gene: 3. This CDR3 comprises 14 residues. The CDR3 protein is CASSYLGQGYEQYF. In nucleotides, the CDR3 is TGTGCCAGCAGTTACCTCGGACAGGGGTACGAGCAGTACTTC.

This clone was seen a single time. The gene calls are TRBV4-2 and TRBJ1-2; maybe TRBD1 (6 bases). The CDR3 runs to 16 residues. CDR1 and CDR2 (germline): LGHNA, YNFKEQ. V was cut by 1 base and J by 3 bases, with 15 bases left in between. CDR3 in DNA: TGTGCCAGCAGCCAAGCACAGGGCCAGAGGGACTATGGCTACACCTTC. Amino acid sequence: CASSQAQGQRDYGYTF.

V is TRBV19 and J is TRBJ2-2; the D gene is possibly TRBD1 (5 bases). The germline CDR1 and CDR2 sequences are LNHDA and SQIVND (reference sequence). The CDR3 contains 15 residues. V lost 7 bases to trimming and J lost 0 bases, with 12 bases between them. As DNA, the CDR3 is TGTGCCAGTAAGTCAGGGTTCGCGAACACCGGGGAGCTGTTTTTT. As protein: CASKSGFANTGELFF.

The CDR3 region is CASSYGDSRKQFF. In DNA form, the CDR3 reads TGTGCCAGCAGTTACGGGGACAGCCGGAAGCAGTTCTTC. The chain employs TRBV6-6 and TRBJ2-1, with TRBD1 matching 7 bases. The CDR3 has 13 residues. CDR1 and CDR2 from the germline V gene are MNHNY and SVGAGI (reference sequence). The V and J ends lost 2 bases and 11 bases, in that order; junction bases with no gene match: 6.

Details on this clone: A read error may produce the germline difference seen at one junction end. The chain uses TRBV27 and TRBJ1-2; TRBD1 might be the D (6 bases). CDR3 length: 13 amino acids. Germline values: CDR1 MNHEY, CDR2 SMNVEV (reference sequence). The CDR3 DNA reads TGTGCCAGCAGTTCCTCGGGGTCGGGGGGCTACCCCTTC. It codes for CASSSSGSGGYPF.

The chain has TRBV6-1 and TRBJ1-4, with D perhaps matching TRBD1 (5 bases). The V end lost 1 base, the J end lost 8 bases, and 14 bases lay between the germline ends. The CDR3 is made up of 15 amino acids. Germline CDR1 reads MNHNS; CDR2 reads SASEGT. In nucleotides, the CDR3 is TGTGCCAGCAGTGAAGGGTCCAGGGTGCAGGAAAAACTGTTTTTT. Protein product: CASSEGSRVQEKLFF.

The chain is built from TRBV18 and TRBJ1-2; 7 nucleotides line up with TRBD1. The CDR3 contains 14 residues. The junction had 4 bases not matched to a gene; V was cut back by 2 bases and J by 4 bases. Germline V lookup: CDR1 KGHSH, CDR2 LQKENI. The CDR3 sequence is CASSPGDRVYGYTF. The CDR3 DNA sequence: TGTGCCAGCTCACCAGGGGACAGAGTCTATGGCTACACCTTC.

The rearrangement links TRBV7-8 to TRBJ2-3; TRBD2 might be the D (7 bases). In germline, CDR1 is SGHVS, CDR2 FQNEAQ. V gave up 1 base and J gave up 0 bases, with 11 bases separating them. This CDR3 has 16 amino acids. CDR3 residues: CASSLEGGASTDTQYF. The CDR3 DNA is TGTGCCAGCAGCTTAGAAGGGGGGGCTAGCACAGATACGCAGTATTTT.

The genes are TRBV19 and TRBJ2-1; no definite D call. The CDR3 runs to 15 residues. V lost 1 base to trimming and J lost 4 bases, with 11 bases between them. The germline CDR1 and CDR2 sequences are LNHDA and SQIVND (reference sequence). Here the CDR3 reads CASSIAPTAYNEQFF. Here the CDR3 DNA reads TGTGCCAGTAGTATAGCGCCTACAGCATACAATGAGCAGTTCTTC. Combining the CDR3 with reference TRBV19 and TRBJ2-1 gives the whole variable domain DGGITQSPKYLFRKEGQNVTLSCEQNLNHDAMYWYRQDPGQGLRLIYYSQIVNDFQKGDIAEGYSVSREKKESFPLTVTSAQKNPTAFYLCASSIAPTAYNEQFFGPGTRLTVL.

This clone has just one count. The J gene is TRBJ2-7, the V gene TRBV4-3; possible D gene TRBD1, 6 bases. The germline V and J ends were trimmed by 0 bases and 2 bases, with 11 bases remaining between them. Germline V gene lookup returns CDR1 LGHNA and CDR2 YSLEER. The CDR3 length is 15 residues. CDR3: CASSQEGTGPYEQYF. Written as DNA, the CDR3 is TGCGCCAGCAGCCAAGAGGGTACAGGGCCCTACGAGCAGTACTTC.

The V gene is TRBV5-1, the J gene TRBJ1-1, with TRBD1 identical over 9 bases. This CDR3 contains 23 residues. The trim removed 0 bases at V and 11 bases at J, leaving 35 bases unmatched. Germline lookup yields CDR1 SGHRS and CDR2 YFSETQ. CDR3 region: CASSLEGQGFQGSVLAGGSGAFF. CDR3 sequence (DNA): TGCGCCAGCAGCTTGGAGGGACAGGGCTTTCAGGGATCTGTTCTGGCGGGGGGATCTGGGGCTTTCTTT.

The chain has TRBV10-1 and TRBJ1-1, with D hard to call. CDR3 length: 15 amino acids. The germline V gene has CDR1 WNHNN and CDR2 SYGVQD (reference sequence). V was cut by 0 bases and J by 5 bases, with 13 bases left in between. CDR3 sequence (DNA): TGCGCCAGCAGTGAGTCGAATTTATGTAGAACTGAAGCTTTCTTT. This gives the protein CASSESNLCRTEAFF.

The gene calls are TRBV2 and TRBJ2-7, with D possibly TRBD2 on 7 matching bases. This CDR3 has 14 amino acids. Trimming took off 7 bases at V and 3 bases at J, with 16 bases between the two ends. Germline lookup yields CDR1 SNHLY and CDR2 FYNNEI. CDR3 amino acids: CASTEGGGDYEQYF. The CDR3 DNA follows: TGTGCCAGCACCGAGGGGGGGGGTGACTACGAGCAGTACTTC.

The rearrangement uses TRBV7-2 and TRBJ2-1, with TRBD2 matching over 8 bases. This CDR3 is built from 15 residues. Germline trimming cut 4 bases from V and 8 bases from J; bases unmatched to any gene: 10. Germline assignment: CDR1 SGHTA and CDR2 FQGNSA. The CDR3 DNA follows: TGTGCCAGCAGCTACGGGGGGGCCGTGGGGTATGAGCAGTTCTTC. Translating gives CASSYGGAVGYEQFF.